Presented here are 5 T cell receptor beta chains from one specimen sequenced in a study of cytomegalovirus exposure and HLA in healthy donors. Primers: 60 Vbeta forward and 13 Jbeta reverse. TCRdb's copy holds only in-frame clones and misses some; the assay was immunoSEQ multiplex PCR. The sample holds around 120,000 clones. Sequencing was performed on PBMCs. These receptors all stem from a man in his forties or fifties in good health and CMV-seronegative.

V and J are TRBV7-2 and TRBJ1-6; no clear D. Germline assignment: CDR1 SGHTA and CDR2 FQGNSA. V lost 4 bases to trimming and J lost 9 bases, with 25 bases between them. The CDR3 covers 18 residues. The CDR3 nucleotides read TGTGCCAGCAGCTCTAGTTTAGCGCTTGGTCGCGGGGTTTCACCCCTCCACTTT. Translated: CASSSSLALGRGVSPLHF.

V gene TRBV15 combines with J gene TRBJ1-3, with unresolved D. V was trimmed by 5 bases and J by 4 bases, leaving 6 bases between them. CDR3 length: 12 amino acids. Germline V gene sequence: CDR1 LNHNV, CDR2 YYDKDF (reference sequence). CDR3 sequence: CATSGQGNTIYF. DNA for the CDR3: TGTGCCACCAGCGGCCAGGGAAACACCATATATTTT.

This sequence joins TRBV19 and TRBJ2-1; unclear D gene. Trimming took 4 bases from V and 6 from J, leaving 19 bases between them. The CDR3 is 16 amino acids. Germline CDR1 reads LNHDA; CDR2 reads SQIVND (reference sequence). CDR3: CASSTLQLSLRNEQFF. CDR3 DNA: TGTGCCAGTAGTACCTTGCAACTTAGTCTCCGCAATGAGCAGTTCTTC.

As for this clone: The sample holds other DNA sequences that translate to the same CDR3. The chain joins TRBV5-1 to TRBJ1-6; D might be TRBD1 (5 bases). From germline, CDR1 is SGHRS and CDR2 YFSETQ. V was cut by 0 bases and J by 5 bases, with 9 bases left in between. The CDR3 sequence is 15 residues long. This CDR3 reads CASSLGGTDNSPLHF. The CDR3 DNA reads TGCGCCAGCAGCTTGGGGGGGACTGATAATTCACCCCTCCACTTT.

The chain combines TRBV7-9 with TRBJ1-1, with TRBD1 as a possible D gene (6 bases). V shed 3 bases and J shed 1 base, with 9 bases lying between them. The CDR3 is made up of 14 amino acids. Germline V CDR1 and CDR2: SEHNR, FQNEAQ (reference sequence). The CDR3, as DNA: TGTGCCAGCAGCTTTATAGGGGGGAACACTGAAGCTTTCTTT. This gives the protein CASSFIGGNTEAFF.